The present T cell receptor (beta chain) was sequenced within a study of early T cells in non-severe SARS-CoV-2 infection. Unique molecular identifiers (one per individual cDNA molecule) were attached. TCRdb analysed the 5' RACE reads with MiXCR anew, one entry per CDR3 protein. Among 37,000 or so distinct CDR3 sequences listed, approximately 5% were seen once. Study findings and constraints: VDJdb matches were skewed toward anti-spike CD8 T cell responses.

V dropped 0 bases and J dropped 4 bases, with 7 bases sitting between them. Germline CDR1 is GTSNPN and CDR2 is SVGIG (reference sequence). The CDR3 sequence is 13 residues long. This clonotype has only one observation. Antigen specificity is unknown. The rearrangement uses TRBV30 and TRBJ1-3; D remains unclear. This clonotype was sampled from an adult who was a healthcare worker with PCR-confirmed SARS-CoV-2 infection or an uninfected control (not recorded which). The specimen sequenced was whole blood. The CDR3 reads CAWSVNYGNTIYF. DNA of the CDR3: TGTGCCTGGAGTGTAAATTACGGAAACACCATATATTTT.